This T cell receptor beta chain was sequenced for a study of blood T cell repertoires in COVID-19. Study in general: Specimens from acute and convalescent COVID-19 originated in the United States, Italy and Spain.

Per germline, CDR1 MDHEN and CDR2 SYDVKM. V was clipped by 6 bases and J by 4 bases, with 15 bases between them. The CDR3 loop spans 14 amino acids. The assay was immunoSEQ multiplex PCR, and TCRdb's table has in-frame clones only and misses some. The sample lists around 100,000 clones, about 90% occurring once. The J gene is TRBJ1-1, the V gene TRBV28, with D possibly matching TRBD1 (5 bases). Sequenced: peripheral blood. This receptor was identified in a human donor in a cohort sampled during active COVID-19. This chain's CDR3 is CASSAPGVSTEAFF. In DNA form, the CDR3 reads TGTGCCAGCAGCGCCCCGGGGGTTTCCACTGAAGCTTTCTTT.